This T cell receptor beta chain was sequenced in a study of regulatory T cells in long-lasting Graves disease. Study information: The study enrolled newly diagnosed Graves' patients on antithyroid drugs under 3 months. Study-wide results and caveats: Few sampled subjects may have lowered accuracy. Persistent patients shared some 2,500 public clonotypes among themselves. Newly diagnosed patients shared fewer, at about a thousand.

Construction of TCR beta libraries relied on iRepertoire HTBI primers and on Arm-PCR targeting CDR3 regions. TCRdb reanalysed the multiplex PCR reads using MiXCR and keeps one entry per CDR3 protein. The table records 400,000 to 550,000 distinct CDR3 sequences, 15% to 20% of them present only once. About this clonotype: The antigen is unknown.

The time point was: newly diagnosed GD, antithyroid drugs for less than 3 months. After RNA was extracted from PBMCs, the TCR library was made from it. The same data also went into a second study, on T cells in Graves' hyperthyroidism and ophthalmopathy. That source adds: Blood also held most thyroid clonotypes expanded beyond 0.001.

The input for sequencing was peripheral blood mononuclear cells (PBMCs), taken at new diagnosis, from a patient treated with antithyroid drugs. The sequence was collected from a woman under 30 with Graves disease.

This CDR3 is CASSHGLGANEKLFF. Here the CDR3 DNA reads TGCGCCAGCAGCCACGGGTTGGGGGCTAATGAAAAACTGTTTTTT. This chain uses TRBV4-1 with TRBJ1-4, with D perhaps matching TRBD1 (5 bases). Germline-derived CDR1 and CDR2 are MGHRA and YSYEKL. The V and J ends lost 3 bases and 3 bases respectively, with 11 bases between them. The CDR3 runs 15 residues.